This T cell receptor beta chain was identified in a study of blood T cell repertoires in COVID-19. In the study overall: Acute-phase and convalescent COVID-19 samples originated in the United States, Italy and Spain. Sources were T cells, B-cell-depleted T cells, or PBMCs; the material itself was cDNA or gDNA.

Germline-derived CDR1 and CDR2 are SGHVS and FNYEAQ. The junction had 4 bases not matched to a gene; V was cut back by 6 bases and J by 5 bases. The CDR3 covers 14 residues. Original data processing: Amplifying reference gene primers gave estimates of nucleated cell counts. The protocol was immunoSEQ multiplex PCR, while the TCRdb copy is restricted to in-frame clones and leaves out a portion. Clone size and V and J calls were adopted from that table, with D and trimming inferred from the DNA. The sample shows about 32,000 clones, 85% to 95% of them seen only once. The chain is built from TRBV7-6 and TRBJ2-1, with TRBD2 matching over 10 bases. Sample: peripheral blood. This TCR was recovered from a male donor with active COVID-19. CDR3 amino acids: CASRVSGGHNEQFF. The CDR3, as DNA: TGTGCCAGCAGAGTTAGCGGGGGGCACAATGAGCAGTTCTTC.